This T cell receptor beta chain was obtained from a study of breast tumors, draining lymph nodes, adjacent tissues. Breast cancer patients provided tissue from their axillary draining lymph nodes. TCRdb re-derived calls from the multiplex PCR reads in MiXCR, one entry per CDR3 protein. The sample lists 170,000 or so distinct CDR3 sequences; about 30% were seen once. Study-level results: That most tumor T cells come from lymph nodes remained unproven. Tumor TCR diversity was below lymph nodes but above nontumor tissue.

With regard to this clonotype: Its antigen is still unknown.

The V end was cut by 6 bases, the J end by 4 bases, with 18 bases between. There are 16 residues in the CDR3. Germline values: CDR1 KGHSH, CDR2 LQKENI. The chain recombines TRBV18 with TRBJ1-4; D is possibly TRBD1 (5 bases). This TCR came from a female donor with breast cancer. Some clones in this sample may be carry-over from other donors' samples. Specimen: axillary lymph node tissue. CDR3 coding DNA: TGTGCCAGCTCTCTAGGAGTTGGGCAGGGTAATGAAAAACTGTTTTTT. It specifies CASSLGVGQGNEKLFF. The complete variable domain, with remaining parts taken from reference TRBV18 and TRBJ1-4, reads NAGVMQNPRHLVRRRGQEARLRCSPMKGHSHVYWYRQLPEEGLKFMVYLQKENIIDESGMPKERFSAEFPKEGPSILRIQQVVRGDSAAYFCASSLGVGQGNEKLFFGSGTQLSVL.